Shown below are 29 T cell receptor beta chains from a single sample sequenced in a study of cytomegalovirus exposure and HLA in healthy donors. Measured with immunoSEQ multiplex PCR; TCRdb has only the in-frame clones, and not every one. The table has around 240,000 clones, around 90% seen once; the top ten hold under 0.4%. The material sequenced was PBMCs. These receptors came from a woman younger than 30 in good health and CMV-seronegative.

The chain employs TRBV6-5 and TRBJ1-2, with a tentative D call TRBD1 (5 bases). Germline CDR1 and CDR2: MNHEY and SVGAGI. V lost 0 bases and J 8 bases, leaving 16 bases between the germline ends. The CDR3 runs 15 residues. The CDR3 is CASSYSGGAAAGYTF. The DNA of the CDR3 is TGTGCCAGCAGTTACTCCGGCGGGGCGGCGGCAGGCTACACCTTC.

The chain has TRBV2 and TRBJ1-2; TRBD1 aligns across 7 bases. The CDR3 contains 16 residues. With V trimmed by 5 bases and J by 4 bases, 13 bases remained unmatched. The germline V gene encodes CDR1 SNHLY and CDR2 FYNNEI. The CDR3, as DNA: TGTGCCAGCAGTCGGGGGACAGCGCCTCTCGTCTATGGCTACACCTTC. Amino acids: CASSRGTAPLVYGYTF.

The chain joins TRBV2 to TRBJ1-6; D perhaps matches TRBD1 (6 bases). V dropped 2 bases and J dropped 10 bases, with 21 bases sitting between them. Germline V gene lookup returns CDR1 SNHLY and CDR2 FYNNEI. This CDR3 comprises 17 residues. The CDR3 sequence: CASSESPQTGRASPLHF. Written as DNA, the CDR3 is TGTGCCAGCAGTGAAAGCCCCCAGACAGGACGGGCATCACCCCTCCACTTT.

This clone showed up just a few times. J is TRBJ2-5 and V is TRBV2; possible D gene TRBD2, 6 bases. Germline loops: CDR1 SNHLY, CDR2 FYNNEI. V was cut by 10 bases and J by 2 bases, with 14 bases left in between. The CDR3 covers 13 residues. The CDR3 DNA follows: TGTGCCATCCTGCGGGATCAACAAGAGACCCAGTACTTC. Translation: CAILRDQQETQYF.

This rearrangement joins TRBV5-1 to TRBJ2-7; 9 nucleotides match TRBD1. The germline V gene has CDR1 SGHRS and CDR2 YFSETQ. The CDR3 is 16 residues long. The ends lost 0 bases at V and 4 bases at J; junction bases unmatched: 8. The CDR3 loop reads CASSLGRDRVGYEQYF. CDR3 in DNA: TGCGCCAGCAGCTTGGGCCGGGACAGGGTAGGGTACGAGCAGTACTTC. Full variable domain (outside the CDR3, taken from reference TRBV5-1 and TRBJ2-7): KAGVTQTPRYLIKTRGQQVTLSCSPISGHRSVSWYQQTPGQGLQFLFEYFSETQRNKGNFPGRFSGRQFSNSRSEMNVSTLELGDSALYLCASSLGRDRVGYEQYFGPGTRLTVT.

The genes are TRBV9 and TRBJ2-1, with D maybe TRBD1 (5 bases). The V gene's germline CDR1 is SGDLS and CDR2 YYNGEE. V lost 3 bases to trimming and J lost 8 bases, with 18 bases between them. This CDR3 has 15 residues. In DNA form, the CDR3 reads TGTGCCAGCAGCGCGCTCCTCCGCCAAGGGGATGAGCAGTTCTTC. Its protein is CASSALLRQGDEQFF.

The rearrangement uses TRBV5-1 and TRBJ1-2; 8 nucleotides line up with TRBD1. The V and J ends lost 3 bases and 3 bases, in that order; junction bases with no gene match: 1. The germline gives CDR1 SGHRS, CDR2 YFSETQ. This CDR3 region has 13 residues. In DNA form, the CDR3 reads TGCGCCAGCAGCTCGGGACAGGACTATGGCTACACCTTC. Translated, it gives CASSSGQDYGYTF.

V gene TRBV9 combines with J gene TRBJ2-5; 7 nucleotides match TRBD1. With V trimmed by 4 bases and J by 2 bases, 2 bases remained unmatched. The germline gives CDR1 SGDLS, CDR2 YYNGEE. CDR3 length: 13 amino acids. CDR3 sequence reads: CASSLDRQETQYF. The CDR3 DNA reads TGTGCCAGCAGCTTGGACAGGCAAGAGACCCAGTACTTC.

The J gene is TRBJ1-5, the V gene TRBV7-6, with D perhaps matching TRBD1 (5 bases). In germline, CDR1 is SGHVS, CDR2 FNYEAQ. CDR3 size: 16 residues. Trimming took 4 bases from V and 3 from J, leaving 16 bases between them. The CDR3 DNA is TGTGCCAGCAGCTCTACCGGGCCTGGGGCCAATCAGCCCCAGCATTTT. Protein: CASSSTGPGANQPQHF. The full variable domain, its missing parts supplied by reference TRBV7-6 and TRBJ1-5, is GAGVSQSPRYKVTKRGQDVALRCDPISGHVSLYWYRQALGQGPEFLTYFNYEAQQDKSGLPNDRFSAERPEGSISTLTIQRTEQRDSAMYRCASSSTGPGANQPQHFGDGTRLSIL.

The DNA for the CDR3 is TGTGCCAGCAGCTTAGGTTCTAGGTTGGATACGCAGTATTTT. Encoded protein: CASSLGSRLDTQYF. The chain recombines TRBV5-6 with TRBJ2-3; D uncertain. The CDR3 runs 14 residues. Germline loops: CDR1 SGHDT, CDR2 YYEEEE. The V gene lost 2 bases and the J gene lost 6 bases, with 13 bases spanning the gap.

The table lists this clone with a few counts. The CDR3 loop is CASSTTGRTEAFF. The CDR3 DNA reads TGTGCCAGTAGTACGACAGGGAGAACTGAAGCTTTCTTT. J is TRBJ1-1 and V is TRBV19; 7 bases line up with TRBD1. Germline V gene lookup returns CDR1 LNHDA and CDR2 SQIVND (reference sequence). The CDR3 is 13 residues long. The V and J ends lost 4 bases and 5 bases, in that order; junction bases with no gene match: 4.

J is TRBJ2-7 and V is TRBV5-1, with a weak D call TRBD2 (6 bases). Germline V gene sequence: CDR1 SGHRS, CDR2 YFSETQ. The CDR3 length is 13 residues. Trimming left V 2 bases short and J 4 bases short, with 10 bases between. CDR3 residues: CASSLVEGYEQYV. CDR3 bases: TGCGCCAGCAGCTTAGTGGAGGGGTACGAGCAGTACGTC.

In DNA, the CDR3 is TGTGCCAGTAGTCCTACACGACAGATTGATTCACCCCTCCACTTT. Its translation: CASSPTRQIDSPLHF. The rearrangement uses TRBV19 and TRBJ1-6; D possibly corresponds to TRBD1 (5 bases). Germline assignment: CDR1 LNHDA and CDR2 SQIVND (reference sequence). The CDR3 is 15 residues long. V shed 5 bases and J shed 8 bases, with 16 bases lying between them.

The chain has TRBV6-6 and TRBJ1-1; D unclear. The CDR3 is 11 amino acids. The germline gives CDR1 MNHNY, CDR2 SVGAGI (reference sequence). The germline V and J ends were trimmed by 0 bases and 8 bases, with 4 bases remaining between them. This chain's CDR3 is CASSYSLEAFF. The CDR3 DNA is TGTGCCAGCAGTTACTCTCTAGAAGCTTTCTTT.

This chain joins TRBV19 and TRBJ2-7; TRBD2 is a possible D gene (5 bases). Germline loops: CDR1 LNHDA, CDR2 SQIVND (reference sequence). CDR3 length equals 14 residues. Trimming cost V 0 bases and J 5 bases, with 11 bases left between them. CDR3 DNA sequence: TGTGCCAGTAGTATAGAAGAGGGCACCCACGAGCAGTACTTC. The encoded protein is CASSIEEGTHEQYF.

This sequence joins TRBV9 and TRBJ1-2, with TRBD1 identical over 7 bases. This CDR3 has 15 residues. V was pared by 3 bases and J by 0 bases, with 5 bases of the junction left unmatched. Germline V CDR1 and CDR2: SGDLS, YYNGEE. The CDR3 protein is CASSAQGSANYGYTF. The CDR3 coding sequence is TGTGCCAGCAGCGCACAGGGGTCAGCTAACTATGGCTACACCTTC.

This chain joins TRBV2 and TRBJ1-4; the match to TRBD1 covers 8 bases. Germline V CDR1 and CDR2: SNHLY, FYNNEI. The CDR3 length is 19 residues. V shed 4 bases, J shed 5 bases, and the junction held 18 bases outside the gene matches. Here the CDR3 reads CASSVYGGSQGAPNEKLFF. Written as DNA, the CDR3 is TGTGCCAGCAGTGTATATGGAGGTTCGCAGGGGGCGCCGAATGAAAAACTGTTTTTT.

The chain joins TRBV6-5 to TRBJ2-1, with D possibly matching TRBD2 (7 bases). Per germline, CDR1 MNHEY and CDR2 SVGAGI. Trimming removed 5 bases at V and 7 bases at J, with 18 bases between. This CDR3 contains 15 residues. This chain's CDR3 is CASSRLGGAGNEQFF. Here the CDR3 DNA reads TGTGCCAGCAGTCGTCTGGGGGGGGCAGGGAATGAGCAGTTCTTC.

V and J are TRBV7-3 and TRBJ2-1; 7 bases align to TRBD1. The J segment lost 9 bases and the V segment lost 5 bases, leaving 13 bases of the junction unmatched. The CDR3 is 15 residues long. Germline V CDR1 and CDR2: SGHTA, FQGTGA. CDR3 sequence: CASSPPHRGLTEQFF. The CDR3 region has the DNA TGTGCCAGCAGCCCCCCCCATAGGGGGCTAACTGAGCAGTTCTTC.

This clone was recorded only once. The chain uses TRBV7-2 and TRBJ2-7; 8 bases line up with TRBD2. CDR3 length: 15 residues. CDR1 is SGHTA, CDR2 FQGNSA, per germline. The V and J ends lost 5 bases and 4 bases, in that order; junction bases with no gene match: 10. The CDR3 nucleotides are TGTGCCAGCAGCCGCAGCGGGAGCAAGGATTACGAGCAGTACTTC. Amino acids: CASSRSGSKDYEQYF.

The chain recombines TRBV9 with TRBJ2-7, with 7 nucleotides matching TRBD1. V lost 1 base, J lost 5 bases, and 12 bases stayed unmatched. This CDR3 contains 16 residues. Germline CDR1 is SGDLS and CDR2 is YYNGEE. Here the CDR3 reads CASSVNPDRETHEQYF. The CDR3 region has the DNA TGTGCCAGCAGCGTAAACCCCGACAGGGAGACCCACGAGCAGTACTTC.

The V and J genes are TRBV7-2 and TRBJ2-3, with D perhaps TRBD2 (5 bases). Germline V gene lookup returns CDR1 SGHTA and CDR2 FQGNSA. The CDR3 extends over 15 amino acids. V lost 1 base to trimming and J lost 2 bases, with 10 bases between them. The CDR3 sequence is CASSLGPSNTDTQYF. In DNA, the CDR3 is TGTGCCAGCAGCTTAGGTCCTAGCAACACAGATACGCAGTATTTT.

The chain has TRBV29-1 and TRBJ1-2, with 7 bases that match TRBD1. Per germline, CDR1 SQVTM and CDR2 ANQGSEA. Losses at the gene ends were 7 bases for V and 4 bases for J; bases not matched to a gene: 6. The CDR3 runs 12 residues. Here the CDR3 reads CSDAQGPYGYTF. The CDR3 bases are TGCAGCGACGCACAGGGGCCCTATGGCTACACCTTC.

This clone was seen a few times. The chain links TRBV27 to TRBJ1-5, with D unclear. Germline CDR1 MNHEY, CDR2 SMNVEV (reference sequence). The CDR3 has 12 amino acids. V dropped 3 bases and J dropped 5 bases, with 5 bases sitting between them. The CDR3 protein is CASSFADQPQHF. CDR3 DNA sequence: TGTGCCAGCAGTTTCGCGGATCAGCCCCAGCATTTT.

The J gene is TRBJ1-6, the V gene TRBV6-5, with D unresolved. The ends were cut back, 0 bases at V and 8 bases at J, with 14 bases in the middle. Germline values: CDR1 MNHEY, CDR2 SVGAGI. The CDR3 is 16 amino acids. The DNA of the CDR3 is TGTGCCAGCAGTTACTCCCGGACGGGGAGCGATTCACCCCTCCACTTT. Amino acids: CASSYSRTGSDSPLHF.

CDR3 protein: CASSPGANQPQHF. CDR3 bases: TGTGCCAGCAGCCCAGGGGCTAATCAGCCCCAGCATTTT. The genes are TRBV7-9 and TRBJ1-5; TRBD1 is a possible D gene (6 bases). The CDR3 spans 13 residues. The V end lost 5 bases, the J end lost 4 bases, and 9 bases lay between the germline ends. Germline V lookup: CDR1 SEHNR, CDR2 FQNEAQ (reference sequence).

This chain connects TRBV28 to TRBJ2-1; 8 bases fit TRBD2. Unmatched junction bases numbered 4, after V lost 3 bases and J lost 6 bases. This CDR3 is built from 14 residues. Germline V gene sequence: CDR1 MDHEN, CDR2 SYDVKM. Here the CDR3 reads CASSFLSGVNEQFF. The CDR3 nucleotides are TGTGCCAGCAGTTTTCTTAGCGGGGTCAATGAGCAGTTCTTC.

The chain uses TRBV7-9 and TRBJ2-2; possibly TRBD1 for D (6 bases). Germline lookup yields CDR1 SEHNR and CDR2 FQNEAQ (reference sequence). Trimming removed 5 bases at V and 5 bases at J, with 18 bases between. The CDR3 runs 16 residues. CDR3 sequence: CASSTTGQHKTGELFF. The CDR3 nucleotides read TGTGCCAGCAGCACCACAGGACAGCACAAAACCGGGGAGCTGTTTTTT.

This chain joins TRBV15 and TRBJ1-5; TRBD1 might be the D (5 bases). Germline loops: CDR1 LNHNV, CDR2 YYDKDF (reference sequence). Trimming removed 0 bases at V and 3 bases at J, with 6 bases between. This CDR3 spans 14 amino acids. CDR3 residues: CATSREDTNQPQHF. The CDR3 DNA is TGTGCCACCAGCAGAGAGGACACCAATCAGCCCCAGCATTTT.